This T cell receptor beta chain was recorded in a study of tumor-infiltrating lymphocytes in primary liver carcinoma. For the study at large: Patients included men and women of 30 to 69 years. Per sample, productive TCRbeta reads numbered roughly 3.5 to 7.5 million, similar across tissue types.

Per the germline V gene, CDR1 is MGHRA and CDR2 is YSYEKL. V lost 0 bases to trimming and J lost 7 bases, with 16 bases between them. This CDR3 comprises 15 residues. Without any cell sorting, about 19-31 mg of bulk tissue yielded co-extracted RNA and DNA. Study results and limitations: The study found tumor-adjacent and tumor-blood pairs overlapped less than tumor region pairs.

Regarding this clonotype: Its specificity is unknown.

Constant-region priming of approximately 500 ng total RNA yielded TCR beta cDNA. Libraries of TCR beta came from three nested multiplex PCR rounds with slightly modified ARM-PCR. Amplification in the first two PCR rounds was performed using TRBV1-TRBV30 forward primers and a C-beta reverse primer for approximately 10 cycles each. TCRdb processed the multiplex PCR reads anew with MiXCR; each CDR3 protein has one entry. Among over 75,000 distinct CDR3 sequences listed, approximately 72% were seen once. The source material was tumor-adjacent normal liver tissue. The clonotype comes from a man aged 40-49 years with primary liver carcinoma and hepatitis B virus infection. The gene calls are TRBV4-1 and TRBJ2-7; tentative D call: TRBD2 (6 bases). CDR3 sequence reads: CASSQDLGLQYEQYF. Here the CDR3 DNA reads TGCGCCAGCAGCCAAGATTTGGGACTTCAATATGAGCAGTACTTC.